This T cell receptor beta chain was retrieved from a study of blood T cell repertoires in COVID-19. Study-level background: Acute and convalescent COVID-19 samples came from the United States, Italy and Spain.

Cohorts were determined from participant-reported clinical history. The CDR3 spans 15 residues. Trimming took 4 bases from V and 5 from J, leaving 15 bases between them. CDR1 SGHDT and CDR2 YYEEEE come from the germline V gene. Repertoires were generated with immunoSEQ multiplex PCR, while TCRdb's copy carries only in-frame clones and drops some. The sample shows 150,000 to 200,000 clones, 65% to 85% of them seen only once. V and J are TRBV5-6 and TRBJ1-4; a possible D gene is TRBD1 (5 bases). Sequencing used PBMCs or T cells enriched from blood (not recorded which). The receptor comes from a man between 65 and 85 years old who had been exposed to COVID-19. The CDR3 bases are TGTGCCAGCAGCCCACAACAGGACCCGAATGAAAAACTGTTTTTT. Amino acid sequence: CASSPQQDPNEKLFF.